This T cell receptor beta chain is drawn from a study of shared clonotypes between healthy human individuals. Assay: immunoSEQ multiplex PCR; the TCRdb copy retains only in-frame clones and omits some. The sample includes fewer than 550,000 clones, 75% to 80% of them seen just once. This clone was observed a few times. Germline V gives CDR1 SGHTA, CDR2 FQGTGA. The CDR3 totals 14 residues. Trimming took 2 bases from V and 4 from J, leaving 12 bases between them. Specimen: PBMCs. The origin of this receptor is a woman between 35 and 50 years old in good health. Some clones in this sample may be carry-over from other donors' samples. The chain employs TRBV7-3 and TRBJ2-7; maybe TRBD2 (5 bases). The CDR3 DNA reads as TGTGCCAGCAGCTTATCGGGCGGAGGTTACGAGCAGTACTTC. This encodes CASSLSGGGYEQYF.